This is a list of T cell receptor beta chains from one sample in a study of shared clonotypes between healthy human individuals. Only in-frame clones appear in the TCRdb table, and some are missing; sequencing was by immunoSEQ multiplex PCR. The table has some 900,000 clones, less than 85% seen once. Sequencing used memory CD4+ T cells sorted from blood. These receptors were obtained from a man aged 18-30 years in good health. Both conserved end residues are part of each CDR3. A D gene is named only where the DNA matches it firmly. Only part of the rows carry a size: once, few, many, or a class if the clone is expanded.

abundance: once; j_gene: TRBJ2-5; d_gene: .; v_gene: TRBV27; CDR3nt: TGTGCCAGCAGTCCTCGGGGGTCCGAGACCCAATACTTC; CDR3aa: CASSPRGSETQYF
abundance: once; j_gene: TRBJ1-1; d_gene: .; v_gene: TRBV7-9; CDR3nt: TGTGCCAGCAGCTTAGATGGGGGGAGGGCGACTGAAGCTTTCTTT; CDR3aa: CASSLDGGRATEAFF
abundance: .; j_gene: TRBJ2-2; d_gene: .; v_gene: TRBV13; CDR3nt: TGTGCCAGCAGCTCTTTCGCGATGGCCACGAACACCGGGGAGCTGTTTTTT; CDR3aa: CASSSFAMATNTGELFF
abundance: .; j_gene: TRBJ2-2; d_gene: TRBD2; v_gene: TRBV5-1; CDR3nt: TGCGCCAGCAGCTTGGACCCGGGGGGCACCGGGGAGCTGTTTTTT; CDR3aa: CASSLDPGGTGELFF
abundance: .; j_gene: TRBJ1-1; d_gene: .; v_gene: TRBV28; CDR3nt: TGTGCCAGCAGCTCGCAGACGGGGATGAACACTGAAGCTTTCTTT; CDR3aa: CASSSQTGMNTEAFF
abundance: .; j_gene: TRBJ2-7; d_gene: .; v_gene: TRBV11-2; CDR3nt: TGTGCCAGCAGCTTAGATCCCCAAAGTCGCGAGCAGTACTTC; CDR3aa: CASSLDPQSREQYF
abundance: .; j_gene: TRBJ1-5; d_gene: .; v_gene: TRBV6-1; CDR3nt: TGTGCCAGCAACGAAAGGGGGGCTCAGCCCCAGCATTTT; CDR3aa: CASNERGAQPQHF
abundance: .; j_gene: TRBJ2-3; d_gene: .; v_gene: TRBV5-8; CDR3nt: TGTGCCAGCAGCCAGATACGGACTACGCAGTATTTT; CDR3aa: CASSQIRTTQYF
abundance: .; j_gene: TRBJ2-6; d_gene: TRBD2; v_gene: TRBV7-7; CDR3nt: TGTGCTAGCAGCCCCCAGACTAGCGGGAGAGGAACTCTCTCTGGGGCCAACGTCCTGACTTTC; CDR3aa: CASSPQTSGRGTLSGANVLTF
abundance: .; j_gene: TRBJ1-5; d_gene: .; v_gene: TRBV5-1; CDR3nt: TGCGCCAGCAGCCCGGACCTCACGGGACAGCCCCAGCATTTT; CDR3aa: CASSPDLTGQPQHF
abundance: few; j_gene: TRBJ2-1; d_gene: TRBD1; v_gene: TRBV7-2; CDR3nt: TGTGCCAGCAGCCCCAGGACAGGCCAAAATGAGCAGTTCTTC; CDR3aa: CASSPRTGQNEQFF
abundance: many; j_gene: TRBJ1-2; d_gene: .; v_gene: TRBV5-1; CDR3nt: TGCGCCAGTAGACCAAGGGACCGACCCTATGGCTACACCTTC; CDR3aa: CASRPRDRPYGYTF
abundance: .; j_gene: TRBJ2-7; d_gene: TRBD1; v_gene: TRBV5-6; CDR3nt: TGTGCCAGCAGCTTGGCCGGGGGACAGGGTAGGACCTACGAGCAGTACTTC; CDR3aa: CASSLAGGQGRTYEQYF
abundance: .; j_gene: TRBJ1-3; d_gene: TRBD1; v_gene: TRBV30; CDR3nt: TGTGCCTTTCGGACAGGGGGCGCGACTGGAAACACCATATATTTT; CDR3aa: CAFRTGGATGNTIYF
abundance: .; j_gene: TRBJ1-4; d_gene: .; v_gene: TRBV7-8; CDR3nt: TGTGCCAGCAGCCCCACCGGGGTCTCAGCTAATGAAAAACTGTTTTTT; CDR3aa: CASSPTGVSANEKLFF
abundance: once; j_gene: TRBJ2-7; d_gene: TRBD1; v_gene: TRBV2; CDR3nt: TGTGCCAGCAGTGAGACAGGGATATCCTACGAGCAGTACTTC; CDR3aa: CASSETGISYEQYF
abundance: .; j_gene: TRBJ1-1; d_gene: TRBD1; v_gene: TRBV5-1; CDR3nt: TGCGCCAGCAGCTTACAGGGGGCTGAGGGCGCTGAAGCTTTCTTT; CDR3aa: CASSLQGAEGAEAFF
abundance: .; j_gene: TRBJ1-5; d_gene: TRBD1; v_gene: TRBV7-2; CDR3nt: TGTGCCAGCAGCGACACCGGGACAGGACCCCAGCATTTT; CDR3aa: CASSDTGTGPQHF
abundance: .; j_gene: TRBJ1-1; d_gene: .; v_gene: TRBV5-1; CDR3nt: TGCGCCAGCAACTCCTTGGTGGGTCAGGCGAACACTGAAGCTTTCTTT; CDR3aa: CASNSLVGQANTEAFF
abundance: .; j_gene: TRBJ2-3; d_gene: .; v_gene: TRBV9; CDR3nt: TGTGCCAGCAGCGTAGCTCCCCGAGGAACAGATACGCAGTATTTT; CDR3aa: CASSVAPRGTDTQYF
abundance: .; j_gene: TRBJ2-7; d_gene: .; v_gene: TRBV28; CDR3nt: TGTGCCAGCACCGGGGCAGGCTACGAGCAGTACTTC; CDR3aa: CASTGAGYEQYF
abundance: many; j_gene: TRBJ2-4; d_gene: .; v_gene: TRBV28; CDR3nt: TGTGCCAGCAGTTTAAAAAACATTCAGTACTTC; CDR3aa: CASSLKNIQYF
abundance: .; j_gene: TRBJ2-5; d_gene: .; v_gene: TRBV7-2; CDR3nt: TGTGCCAGCAGCTTAACCAGGGCAGAGACCCAGTACTTC; CDR3aa: CASSLTRAETQYF
abundance: .; j_gene: TRBJ1-3; d_gene: .; v_gene: TRBV5-8; CDR3nt: TGTGCCAGCAGCTTGGTCGTGGTCTCTGGAAACACCATATATTTT; CDR3aa: CASSLVVVSGNTIYF
abundance: .; j_gene: TRBJ2-1; d_gene: TRBD1; v_gene: TRBV30; CDR3nt: TGTGCCTGGAGTGTACAAAGCCAGGGGGCTCGTGAGCAGTTCTTC; CDR3aa: CAWSVQSQGAREQFF
abundance: .; j_gene: TRBJ1-5; d_gene: .; v_gene: TRBV10-3; CDR3nt: TGTGCCATCAGTGAGTCGAATCAGCCCCAGCATTTT; CDR3aa: CAISESNQPQHF
abundance: .; j_gene: TRBJ2-5; d_gene: .; v_gene: TRBV5-1; CDR3nt: TGCGCCAGCAGCTTTGGGACCCAAGAGACCCAGTACTTC; CDR3aa: CASSFGTQETQYF
abundance: .; j_gene: TRBJ1-1; d_gene: TRBD1; v_gene: TRBV28; CDR3nt: TGTGCCAGCAGTTTGACAGGGGTAGCGAACACTGAAGCTTTCTTT; CDR3aa: CASSLTGVANTEAFF
abundance: .; j_gene: TRBJ2-3; d_gene: TRBD2; v_gene: TRBV5-1; CDR3nt: TGCGCCAGCAGCTTGGATATAGCGGGGGGCACAGATACGCAGTATTTT; CDR3aa: CASSLDIAGGTDTQYF
abundance: once; j_gene: TRBJ2-7; d_gene: TRBD2; v_gene: TRBV9; CDR3nt: TGTGCCAGCAGCGTAAGCGGGAGAGGGTGGAACGAGCAGTACTTC; CDR3aa: CASSVSGRGWNEQYF
abundance: once; j_gene: TRBJ1-1; d_gene: TRBD1; v_gene: TRBV6-1; CDR3nt: TGTGCCAGTTGGACAGGCACGAACACTGAAGCTTTCTTT; CDR3aa: CASWTGTNTEAFF
abundance: .; j_gene: TRBJ2-7; d_gene: .; v_gene: TRBV27; CDR3nt: TGTGCCAGCAGTTTATCAGTCTTTTTTGACGAGCAGTACTTC; CDR3aa: CASSLSVFFDEQYF
abundance: .; j_gene: TRBJ2-5; d_gene: .; v_gene: TRBV7-8; CDR3nt: TGTGCCAGCAGCTTGGTGGAGGGCGGGCTAGAGGAGACCCAGTACTTC; CDR3aa: CASSLVEGGLEETQYF
abundance: .; j_gene: TRBJ2-3; d_gene: TRBD2; v_gene: TRBV5-1; CDR3nt: TGCGCCAGCAGTAGGGGACTAGCGTCTACAGATACGCAGTATTTT; CDR3aa: CASSRGLASTDTQYF
abundance: .; j_gene: TRBJ2-1; d_gene: .; v_gene: TRBV6-5; CDR3nt: TGTGCCAGCAGTTTTAGCGGCGCGAGTAAGGAGCAGTTCTTC; CDR3aa: CASSFSGASKEQFF
abundance: .; j_gene: TRBJ2-6; d_gene: .; v_gene: TRBV2; CDR3nt: TGTGCCAGCAGGGGGGCATTTGGGGCCAACGTCCTGACTTTC; CDR3aa: CASRGAFGANVLTF